A single sample gave rise to the 20 T cell receptor beta chains below, sequenced in a study of blood T cell repertoires in COVID-19. Repertoires were generated with immunoSEQ multiplex PCR, while TCRdb's copy carries only in-frame clones and drops some. Here the sample spans about 330,000 clones, roughly nine tenths being singletons. The sample taken for sequencing was PBMCs or T cells enriched from blood (not recorded which). The receptors derive from a woman under 40 who had recovered from COVID-19.

The chain carries TRBV2 and TRBJ1-5; maybe TRBD1 (5 bases). Trimming removed 5 bases from V and 0 bases from J, with 8 bases in between. Germline values: CDR1 SNHLY, CDR2 FYNNEI. The CDR3 loop spans 14 amino acids. The CDR3 region is CASSPTGSNQPQHF. CDR3 DNA: TGTGCCAGCAGTCCCACAGGTAGCAATCAGCCCCAGCATTTT.

The V gene is TRBV5-4, the J gene TRBJ2-5; TRBD1 aligns across 9 bases. The CDR3 runs 16 residues. J gave up 5 bases and V 4 bases, and 12 bases lay outside the gene matches. Germline CDR1 and CDR2: SGHNT and YYREEE (reference sequence). This CDR3 is CASSRRGTGKGETQYF. For the CDR3, the DNA is TGTGCCAGCAGCCGGCGGGGGACAGGGAAGGGCGAGACCCAGTACTTC.

The chain recombines TRBV15 with TRBJ1-4; 10 nucleotides align to TRBD1. J gave up 4 bases and V 5 bases, and 10 bases lay outside the gene matches. This CDR3 has 17 amino acids. CDR1 is LNHNV, CDR2 YYDKDF, per germline (reference sequence). CDR3 sequence: CATSPGQGTHGNEKLFF. CDR3 DNA sequence: TGTGCCACCAGCCCGGGACAGGGGACACATGGTAATGAAAAACTGTTTTTT.

This clone occurred a few times. This chain joins TRBV5-1 and TRBJ2-2, with D hard to call. Trimming left V 0 bases short and J 6 bases short, with 6 bases between. The CDR3 covers 13 residues. Germline lookup yields CDR1 SGHRS and CDR2 YFSETQ. CDR3 in amino acids: CASSLAEPGELFF. CDR3 in DNA: TGCGCCAGCAGCTTGGCCGAGCCCGGGGAGCTGTTTTTT.

This sequence joins TRBV3-1 (or the pseudogene TRBV3-2) and TRBJ1-1; no clear D gene. CDR1 is LGHDT, CDR2 YNNKEL, per germline (reference sequence). The germline V and J ends were trimmed by 2 bases and 0 bases, with 4 bases remaining between them. The CDR3 extends over 13 amino acids. Here the CDR3 DNA reads TGTGCCAGCAGCCAACAGTTGAACACTGAAGCTTTCTTT. Residues: CASSQQLNTEAFF.

This chain uses TRBV6-1 with TRBJ1-5, with TRBD1 as a possible D gene (5 bases). The germline V and J ends were trimmed by 3 bases and 5 bases, with 11 bases remaining between them. The CDR3 runs to 14 residues. CDR1 is MNHNS, CDR2 SASEGT, per germline. CDR3 sequence (DNA): TGTGCCAGCAGTGACCCCGGGGGGTATCAGCCCCAGCATTTT. This sequence encodes CASSDPGGYQPQHF.

The gene calls are TRBV9 and TRBJ1-1; a weak D match, TRBD1 (5 bases). Germline V gives CDR1 SGDLS, CDR2 YYNGEE. V lost 4 bases and J lost 5, with 12 bases in between. The CDR3 spans 13 residues. The CDR3 is CASSSSQETEAFF. The CDR3 DNA sequence: TGTGCCAGCAGCTCTTCACAGGAGACTGAAGCTTTCTTT.

This clone came up once. This chain links TRBV7-2 with TRBJ1-1; TRBD1 matches at 8 bases. From germline, CDR1 is SGHTA and CDR2 FQGNSA. The CDR3 runs 14 residues. The V segment lost 6 bases and the J segment 7 bases; nucleotides outside the gene matches: 10. The CDR3 region has the DNA TGTGCCAGCAGATGGACAGGGAGTGTGGGTGAAGCTTTCTTT. Translating it yields CASRWTGSVGEAFF.

The rearrangement links TRBV11-2 to TRBJ1-6; D gene uncertain. The ends were cut back, 0 bases at V and 5 bases at J, with 8 bases in the middle. The V gene's germline CDR1 is SGHAT and CDR2 FQNNGV. This CDR3 is built from 15 residues. Here the CDR3 reads CASSLEPRNNSPLHF. The CDR3 DNA follows: TGTGCCAGCAGCTTAGAGCCGCGGAATAATTCACCCCTCCACTTT.

This clone was observed once. The chain is built from TRBV10-3 and TRBJ2-7, with TRBD2 as a possible D gene (6 bases). CDR1 is ENHRY and CDR2 is SYGVKD in the germline V gene. V was clipped by 6 bases and J by 3 bases, with 12 bases between them. The CDR3 is 13 amino acids. CDR3 region: CAIRGDSYYEQYF. The DNA of the CDR3 is TGTGCCATCAGGGGGGACTCCTACTACGAGCAGTACTTC.

CDR3 loop: CATSDLDRGGLVEQYF. In DNA, the CDR3 is TGTGCCACCAGTGATTTGGACAGGGGGGGACTGGTCGAGCAGTACTTC. This sequence joins TRBV24-1 and TRBJ2-7; 9 positions match TRBD1. Germline V gene sequence: CDR1 KGHDR, CDR2 SFDVKD. The CDR3 is made up of 16 amino acids. Trimming cost V 0 bases and J 6 bases; bases outside gene matches: 8.

The chain uses TRBV5-6 and TRBJ1-1; D is uncertain. The CDR3 extends over 13 amino acids. V was pared by 2 bases and J by 7 bases, with 12 bases between. Germline assignment: CDR1 SGHDT and CDR2 YYEEEE. Written as DNA, the CDR3 is TGTGCCAGCAGCTTCTTTGGGCTTGATGAAGCTTTCTTT. It yields the protein CASSFFGLDEAFF.

CDR3: CAWTGTSYSGANVLTF. The CDR3 region has the DNA TGTGCCTGGACGGGGACATCCTACTCTGGGGCCAACGTCCTGACTTTC. The J gene is TRBJ2-6, the V gene TRBV30, with a possible D match to TRBD1 (6 bases). V shed 4 bases and J shed 0 bases, with 13 bases lying between them. Germline lookup yields CDR1 GTSNPN and CDR2 SVGIG (reference sequence). CDR3 length equals 16 residues. Looking up the rest from reference TRBV30 and TRBJ2-6 gives the full variable domain: SQTIHQWPATLVQPVGSPLSLECTVEGTSNPNLYWYRQAAGRGLQLLFYSVGIGQISSEVPQNLSASRPQDRQFILSSKKLLLSDSGFYLCAWTGTSYSGANVLTFGAGSRLTVL.

V is TRBV6-6 and J is TRBJ1-1; D possibly corresponds to TRBD1 (5 bases). Germline V gene data show CDR1 as MNHNY and CDR2 as SVGAGI (reference sequence). The V and J ends lost 6 bases and 4 bases respectively, with 18 bases between them. This CDR3 contains 15 residues. The CDR3 loop reads CASSSLRGGVTEAFF. As DNA, the CDR3 is TGTGCCAGCAGCTCATTAAGAGGAGGGGTCACTGAAGCTTTCTTT.

The chain joins TRBV5-5 to TRBJ2-3; 7 positions match TRBD2. CDR3 length: 15 residues. The germline V gene encodes CDR1 SGHKS and CDR2 YYEKEE (reference sequence). V was clipped by 0 bases and J by 0 bases; unmatched bases: 1. DNA for the CDR3: TGTGCCAGCAGCTTGGATAGCGGGAGCACAGATACGCAGTATTTT. Translating gives CASSLDSGSTDTQYF.

V usage is TRBV27 and J usage is TRBJ2-2; TRBD2 matches at 7 bases. The CDR3 has 18 residues. Germline CDR1 reads MNHEY; CDR2 reads SMNVEV (reference sequence). V lost 6 bases to trimming and J lost 0 bases; unmatched junction nucleotides: 13. DNA for the CDR3: TGTGCCAGCAGCTCGAGCCCCCGGGGGGACGCGAACACCGGGGAGCTGTTTTTT. Amino acids: CASSSSPRGDANTGELFF.

This rearrangement joins TRBV30 to TRBJ1-5; TRBD1 might be the D (6 bases). V was cut by 0 bases and J by 4 bases, with 10 bases left in between. This CDR3 is 14 amino acids long. In germline, CDR1 is GTSNPN, CDR2 SVGIG (reference sequence). CDR3 nucleotides: TGTGCCTGGAGTGTACACAGGGAAAATCAGCCCCAGCATTTT. Its protein product is CAWSVHRENQPQHF. Supplemented by reference TRBV30 and TRBJ1-5, the full variable domain reads SQTIHQWPATLVQPVGSPLSLECTVEGTSNPNLYWYRQAAGRGLQLLFYSVGIGQISSEVPQNLSASRPQDRQFILSSKKLLLSDSGFYLCAWSVHRENQPQHFGDGTRLSIL.

This chain links TRBV6-4 with TRBJ2-3; the match to TRBD2 covers 7 bases. This CDR3 has 16 residues. Per the germline V gene, CDR1 is MRHNA and CDR2 is SNTAGT. V shed 3 bases, J shed 3 bases, and the junction held 9 bases outside the gene matches. CDR3 coding DNA: TGTGCCAGCAGTGATTCCCCCCTAGCGGCAACAGATACGCAGTATTTT. The encoded protein is CASSDSPLAATDTQYF.

The chain combines TRBV11-2 with TRBJ1-6; perhaps TRBD1 as D (5 bases). Per germline, CDR1 SGHAT and CDR2 FQNNGV. The germline V and J ends were trimmed by 4 bases and 3 bases, with 10 bases remaining between them. This CDR3 region has 15 residues. CDR3 DNA: TGTGCCAGCAGCTCGGGACTGAGCTATAATTCACCCCTCCACTTT. It specifies CASSSGLSYNSPLHF.

This sequence joins TRBV5-1 and TRBJ1-1, with D unresolved. Germline V gene lookup returns CDR1 SGHRS and CDR2 YFSETQ. This CDR3 is 12 amino acids long. Trimming shortened V by 7 bases and J by 6 bases, and 13 bases separated the two germline ends. CDR3 in DNA: TGCGCCAGCCGGGGAGGGTCAGCTGAAGCTTTCTTT. The encoded protein is CASRGGSAEAFF.